This record covers a single T cell receptor beta chain. The CDR3 is 16 residues long. Sequenced by immunoSEQ multiplex PCR; TCRdb stores in-frame clones only, minus some. The sample includes a few hundred thousand clones, 75% to 95% of them seen just once. This sample is part of a study of blood T cell repertoires in COVID-19. Study as a whole: T cells, B-cell-depleted T cells, or PBMCs supplied cDNA or gDNA.

It was during active infection that Seattle patients were enrolled and then longitudinally followed. This chain uses TRBV21-1 with TRBJ2-7; the tabulated D call, TRBD1, remains unverified against the DNA. TRBV21-1 is given as a pseudogene. The sequence was collected from a woman between 25 and 40 years old with COVID-19, enrolled during active disease. Sequencing used peripheral blood. For the CDR3, the DNA is TGTGCCAGCAGCAGCCTCCGGGACAGGGGCCCGGGGGAGCAGTACTTC. It is translated as CASSSLRDRGPGEQYF.